A selection of T cell receptor beta chains follows, all from one sample in a study of blood T cells in healthy people across ages. In TCRdb, the 5' RACE reads were re-called with MiXCR into one record per CDR3 protein. This sample has fewer than 2,000,000 distinct CDR3 sequences; 30% to 40% occur once, and the top ten carry about 11%. Sequencing input: blood. The source of these receptors is a young woman in good health. The CDR3 runs from the conserved cysteine through the conserved F or W. A D gene is named only where the DNA matches it firmly. Clone size is given for some rows only: seen once, a few or many times, or a class if the clone is expanded.

j_gene | d_gene | abundance | v_gene | CDR3aa | CDR3nt
TRBJ2-7 | . | . | TRBV20-1 | CSARHVKGLDYEQYF | TGCAGTGCTAGACACGTAAAAGGGCTAGACTACGAGCAGTACTTC
TRBJ1-1 | . | . | TRBV18 | CASSIGQRSTEAFF | TGTGCCAGCTCCATCGGTCAGCGGAGCACTGAAGCTTTCTTT
TRBJ2-1 | . | . | TRBV6-6 | CASRRVPYNEQFF | TGTGCCAGCAGACGGGTCCCCTACAATGAGCAGTTCTTC
TRBJ2-3 | TRBD2 | . | TRBV7-2 | CATLLAASTDTQYF | TGTGCCACCCTGCTAGCGGCTAGCACAGATACGCAGTATTTT
TRBJ2-3 | . | few | TRBV9 | CASGPGISSGTDTQYF | TGTGCCAGCGGACCTGGGATCTCCTCTGGCACAGATACGCAGTATTTT
TRBJ2-5 | TRBD1 | . | TRBV28 | CASIPGTGEGLYQETQYF | TGTGCCAGCATCCCTGGGACAGGGGAAGGGTTGTACCAAGAGACCCAGTACTTC
TRBJ1-1 | . | . | TRBV20-1 | CSAGGVGWPKNTEAFF | TGCAGTGCTGGGGGGGTGGGCTGGCCTAAGAACACTGAAGCTTTCTTT
TRBJ2-3 | . | few | TRBV7-3 | CASSPRGRLTDTQYF | TGTGCCAGCAGCCCCCGGGGGCGACTCACAGATACGCAGTATTTT
TRBJ1-1 | . | few | TRBV29-1 | CSARAGTTNTEAFF | TGCAGCGCGCGAGCCGGGACGACAAACACTGAAGCTTTCTTT
TRBJ2-7 | . | . | TRBV5-4 | CASSPVGGDYEQYF | TGTGCCAGCAGCCCGGTAGGGGGGGACTACGAGCAGTACTTC
TRBJ2-7 | TRBD2 | . | TRBV4-1 | CASSHGGGNRYEQYF | TGCGCCAGCAGCCATGGCGGGGGAAATAGGTACGAGCAGTACTTC
TRBJ1-1 | TRBD1 | few | TRBV3-1 | CASRQGTGAEAFF | TGTGCCAGCAGACAGGGGACCGGGGCTGAAGCTTTCTTT
TRBJ1-1 | TRBD1 | . | TRBV4-1 | CACSQVTGAVGTEAFF | TGCGCCTGCAGCCAGGTAACAGGGGCGGTTGGCACTGAAGCTTTCTTT
TRBJ2-1 | TRBD1 | . | TRBV7-2 | CASSFRTGGSFHNEQFF | TGTGCCAGCAGCTTCAGGACAGGGGGGAGCTTCCACAATGAGCAGTTCTTC
TRBJ2-7 | TRBD1 | . | TRBV7-9 | CASSLDALLGTESYEQYF | TGTGCCAGCAGCTTAGACGCCCTCCTCGGGACAGAGTCCTACGAGCAGTACTTC
TRBJ1-5 | . | . | TRBV2 | CASRGSVDQPQHF | TGTGCCAGCAGGGGCTCTGTAGACCAGCCCCAGCATTTT
TRBJ2-7 | . | many | TRBV12-3/TRBV12-4 | CASTEAGPLDEQYF | TGTGCCAGCACTGAGGCGGGTCCCTTGGACGAGCAGTACTTC
TRBJ2-5 | . | . | TRBV20-1 | CSAPRARHQETQYF | TGCAGTGCACCGAGGGCGAGGCACCAAGAGACCCAGTACTTC
TRBJ2-5 | TRBD1 | few | TRBV20-1 | CSAGDRYQETQYF | TGCAGTGCTGGGGACAGGTACCAAGAGACCCAGTACTTC
TRBJ2-7 | TRBD2 | few | TRBV3-1 | CASSQVQRGGSSEQYF | TGTGCCAGCAGCCAAGTACAACGGGGGGGCTCATCGGAGCAGTACTTC
TRBJ2-1 | TRBD1 | . | TRBV4-2 | CASSQRTGTDEQFF | TGTGCCAGCAGCCAACGGACAGGGACGGATGAGCAGTTCTTC
TRBJ2-4 | . | . | TRBV28 | CASTQVGSSAKNIQYF | TGTGCCAGCACTCAGGTTGGGAGTTCGGCCAAAAACATTCAGTACTTC